This TCR beta chain is from a study of T cell clones after liver transplantation. About the research overall: TCRbeta sequencing after a pre-transplant mixed lymphocyte reaction identified graft-donor-reactive clones, later tracked in post-transplant blood. Broader study findings: Circulating graft-donor-reactive CD4 TCRbeta sequences fell significantly post-transplant in 5 of 8 subjects.

To note about this clone: The antigen is unknown.

The method was immunoSEQ multiplex PCR; TCRdb's version includes in-frame clones alone and lacks a portion of them. The sample comprises 95,000 to 110,000 clones, under 90% of which are singletons, and less than 3% rests with the top ten. Germline-derived CDR1 and CDR2 are MDHEN and SYDVKM. J lost 8 bases, V lost 6 bases, and 7 bases had no gene match. This CDR3 spans 14 amino acids. This material consisted of CD4+ T cells from blood, taken approximately 43 months after liver transplant. The rearrangement joins TRBV28 to TRBJ1-4; TRBD1 agrees at 9 bases. The TCR sequence derives from a human patient who received a liver transplant. Part of the T cell pool may stem from the graft donor. CDR3 nucleotide sequence: TGTGCCAGCAGCTACACAGGGGGCCGGGAAAAACTGTTTTTT. Translating it yields CASSYTGGREKLFF.